The rows below give T cell receptor beta chains drawn from one sample of a study of response to subunit inactivated influenza vaccine. TCRdb ran MiXCR on the RT-PCR reads and lists one entry per CDR3 protein. The sample yields about 780,000 distinct CDR3 sequences, 18% seen once. The source was PBMCs from blood, collected 5 days after vaccination. These receptors were obtained from a man aged 50-59 years who received an inactivated influenza vaccine. CDR3s include the opening cysteine and the closing phenylalanine or tryptophan. Each record gives: J gene, clone size, V gene, D gene, CDR3 protein, CDR3 DNA. A D gene is named only where the DNA matches it firmly. Rows give clone size only sometimes, using once, few, many, or a class for an expanded clone.

j_gene: TRBJ2-1
abundance: .
v_gene: TRBV5-4
d_gene: TRBD1
CDR3aa: CASSFDREWRNEQFF
CDR3nt: TGTGCCAGCAGCTTCGACAGGGAATGGAGGAATGAGCAGTTCTTC

j_gene: TRBJ1-1
abundance: .
v_gene: TRBV10-3
d_gene: .
CDR3aa: CAISESSGHREAFF
CDR3nt: TGTGCCATCAGTGAGTCGTCGGGACACAGGGAAGCTTTCTTT

j_gene: TRBJ1-1
abundance: many
v_gene: TRBV12-3/TRBV12-4
d_gene: .
CDR3aa: CASSSDSRMNTEAFF
CDR3nt: TGTGCCAGCAGTTCGGATAGTCGGATGAACACTGAAGCTTTCTTT

j_gene: TRBJ1-1
abundance: .
v_gene: TRBV20-1
d_gene: .
CDR3aa: CSAPTYFTNTEAFF
CDR3nt: TGCAGTGCTCCCACTTATTTTACGAACACTGAAGCTTTCTTT

j_gene: TRBJ2-2
abundance: .
v_gene: TRBV7-9
d_gene: .
CDR3aa: CASSLVRWGRGTGELFF
CDR3nt: TGTGCCAGCAGCTTAGTCCGATGGGGGCGCGGAACCGGGGAGCTGTTTTTT

j_gene: TRBJ1-1
abundance: few
v_gene: TRBV18
d_gene: .
CDR3aa: CASSPGQAMNTEAFF
CDR3nt: TGTGCCAGCTCACCAGGTCAGGCCATGAACACTGAAGCTTTCTTT

j_gene: TRBJ2-5
abundance: .
v_gene: TRBV21-1
d_gene: .
CDR3aa: CASSIRGNRERKETQYF
CDR3nt: TGTGCCAGCAGCATAAGGGGTAACAGGGAGAGAAAAGAGACCCAGTACTTC

j_gene: TRBJ2-5
abundance: .
v_gene: TRBV12-3/TRBV12-4
d_gene: .
CDR3aa: CASSFRRNGAQYF
CDR3nt: TGTGCCAGCAGTTTTCGGAGAAACGGGGCCCAGTACTTC

j_gene: TRBJ2-1
abundance: .
v_gene: TRBV19
d_gene: TRBD1
CDR3aa: CASHPGQVRSEQFF
CDR3nt: TGTGCCAGCCACCCCGGACAGGTTAGGAGTGAGCAGTTCTTC

j_gene: TRBJ2-7
abundance: .
v_gene: TRBV27
d_gene: .
CDR3aa: CASSFSYEGHSYEQYF
CDR3nt: TGTGCCAGCAGTTTCTCCTACGAGGGGCACTCCTACGAGCAGTACTTC

j_gene: TRBJ1-2
abundance: few
v_gene: TRBV4-3
d_gene: .
CDR3aa: CASSQQTGSSNYGYTF
CDR3nt: TGCGCCAGCAGCCAACAAACAGGGTCCTCTAACTATGGCTACACCTTC

j_gene: TRBJ2-7
abundance: few
v_gene: TRBV5-1
d_gene: TRBD1
CDR3aa: CASKQGPLSYEQYF
CDR3nt: TGCGCCAGCAAACAGGGGCCCCTCTCCTACGAGCAGTACTTC

j_gene: TRBJ2-3
abundance: many
v_gene: TRBV5-1
d_gene: .
CDR3aa: CASSSGDSDTQYF
CDR3nt: TGCGCCAGCTCTTCGGGGGACTCAGATACGCAGTATTTT

j_gene: TRBJ2-2
abundance: few
v_gene: TRBV6-5
d_gene: .
CDR3aa: CASSYWSGDDGELFF
CDR3nt: TGTGCCAGCAGTTACTGGTCAGGGGATGACGGGGAGCTGTTTTTT

j_gene: TRBJ2-5
abundance: .
v_gene: TRBV29-1
d_gene: .
CDR3aa: CSVEDRIRRETQYF
CDR3nt: TGCAGCGTTGAAGATCGAATTAGACGGGAGACCCAGTACTTC

j_gene: TRBJ1-1
abundance: few
v_gene: TRBV12-3/TRBV12-4
d_gene: .
CDR3aa: CASSWVGTEAFF
CDR3nt: TGTGCCAGCAGTTGGGTGGGGACTGAAGCTTTCTTT

j_gene: TRBJ2-5
abundance: few
v_gene: TRBV6-2/TRBV6-3
d_gene: .
CDR3aa: CASSPGVRAQYF
CDR3nt: TGTGCCAGCAGTCCGGGGGTTCGGGCCCAGTACTTC

j_gene: TRBJ2-1
abundance: .
v_gene: TRBV20-1
d_gene: .
CDR3aa: CSASPSGENNEQFF
CDR3nt: TGCAGTGCTAGTCCGTCGGGGGAGAACAATGAGCAGTTCTTC

j_gene: TRBJ2-7
abundance: few
v_gene: TRBV27
d_gene: .
CDR3aa: CASSWGRGEQYF
CDR3nt: TGTGCCAGCAGTTGGGGCCGCGGCGAGCAGTACTTC

j_gene: TRBJ2-4
abundance: .
v_gene: TRBV20-1
d_gene: TRBD1
CDR3aa: CSAPATGVHIQYF
CDR3nt: TGCAGTGCACCCGCGACAGGGGTACACATTCAGTACTTC

j_gene: TRBJ1-1
abundance: few
v_gene: TRBV20-1
d_gene: .
CDR3aa: CSARGRERMNTEAFF
CDR3nt: TGCAGTGCTAGAGGTCGTGAACGTATGAACACTGAAGCTTTCTTT

j_gene: TRBJ2-1
abundance: many
v_gene: TRBV7-6
d_gene: TRBD2
CDR3aa: CASSLGVGRGGQNEQFF
CDR3nt: TGTGCCAGCAGCTTAGGTGTTGGGCGGGGGGGCCAAAATGAGCAGTTCTTC

j_gene: TRBJ1-6
abundance: .
v_gene: TRBV6-5
d_gene: .
CDR3aa: CASSYATRLRSPLHF
CDR3nt: TGTGCCAGCAGTTACGCCACCAGGTTGCGATCACCCCTCCACTTT

j_gene: TRBJ1-4
abundance: .
v_gene: TRBV2
d_gene: TRBD1
CDR3aa: CASSRGTGLKEKLFF
CDR3nt: TGTGCCAGCAGCCGGGGGACAGGGTTAAAGGAAAAACTGTTTTTT

j_gene: TRBJ2-1
abundance: .
v_gene: TRBV7-8
d_gene: TRBD2
CDR3aa: CASSTRPWTSGNRNEQFF
CDR3nt: TGTGCCAGCAGCACGAGACCCTGGACTAGCGGGAATCGCAATGAGCAGTTCTTC

j_gene: TRBJ2-7
abundance: many
v_gene: TRBV20-1
d_gene: TRBD2
CDR3aa: CSAQTSGRSYEQYF
CDR3nt: TGCAGTGCCCAGACTAGCGGCCGCTCCTACGAGCAGTACTTC

j_gene: TRBJ2-5
abundance: .
v_gene: TRBV11-2
d_gene: .
CDR3aa: CASSRHSSETQYF
CDR3nt: TGTGCCAGCAGCCGACATTCATCAGAGACCCAGTACTTC

j_gene: TRBJ2-7
abundance: few
v_gene: TRBV5-1
d_gene: .
CDR3aa: CASSLDAHEQYF
CDR3nt: TGCGCCAGCAGCTTGGATGCTCACGAGCAGTACTTC

j_gene: TRBJ2-6
abundance: few
v_gene: TRBV5-1
d_gene: TRBD1
CDR3aa: CASSLEGAIGANVLTF
CDR3nt: TGCGCCAGCAGCTTGGAGGGGGCTATTGGGGCCAACGTCCTGACTTTC

j_gene: TRBJ2-2
abundance: .
v_gene: TRBV6-5
d_gene: TRBD2
CDR3aa: CASSYLGGVTGELFF
CDR3nt: TGTGCCAGCAGTTACCTTGGGGGGGTCACCGGGGAGCTGTTTTTT

j_gene: TRBJ1-2
abundance: .
v_gene: TRBV11-2
d_gene: TRBD1
CDR3aa: CASSTRDRGYYGYTF
CDR3nt: TGTGCCAGCAGCACCAGGGACAGGGGGTACTATGGCTACACCTTC

j_gene: TRBJ1-1
abundance: few
v_gene: TRBV15
d_gene: .
CDR3aa: CATSRDRITYQTNTEAFF
CDR3nt: TGTGCCACCAGCAGAGATCGAATTACGTATCAGACGAACACTGAAGCTTTCTTT

j_gene: TRBJ2-6
abundance: .
v_gene: TRBV7-3
d_gene: .
CDR3aa: CASSQLGSGANVLTF
CDR3nt: TGTGCCAGCAGCCAACTGGGGTCTGGGGCCAACGTCCTGACTTTC

j_gene: TRBJ2-7
abundance: .
v_gene: TRBV10-3
d_gene: TRBD2
CDR3aa: CAISPLLAGGQSSYEQYF
CDR3nt: TGTGCCATCAGTCCCCTGCTAGCGGGGGGGCAGAGCTCCTACGAGCAGTACTTC

j_gene: TRBJ2-2
abundance: .
v_gene: TRBV11-2
d_gene: .
CDR3aa: CASSLGQVMAGELFF
CDR3nt: TGTGCCAGCAGCTTAGGACAGGTGATGGCCGGGGAGCTGTTTTTT

j_gene: TRBJ2-3
abundance: few
v_gene: TRBV11-2
d_gene: .
CDR3aa: CASSTGTDSHTQYF
CDR3nt: TGTGCCAGCAGCACTGGGACCGACTCCCATACGCAGTATTTT

j_gene: TRBJ2-1
abundance: .
v_gene: TRBV28
d_gene: .
CDR3aa: CASSQPGSRGSYNEQFF
CDR3nt: TGTGCCAGCAGCCAACCGGGATCGAGGGGTTCCTACAATGAGCAGTTCTTC

j_gene: TRBJ2-3
abundance: few
v_gene: TRBV5-1
d_gene: TRBD2
CDR3aa: CASSTLAGGPDTQYF
CDR3nt: TGCGCCAGCAGCACGCTAGCGGGAGGCCCAGATACGCAGTATTTT

j_gene: TRBJ1-2
abundance: few
v_gene: TRBV10-3
d_gene: .
CDR3aa: CAIKNTEGYGYTF
CDR3nt: TGTGCCATCAAGAACACCGAGGGATATGGCTACACCTTC

j_gene: TRBJ2-2
abundance: few
v_gene: TRBV12-3/TRBV12-4
d_gene: TRBD1
CDR3aa: CASSSQGAARNTGELFF
CDR3nt: TGTGCCAGCAGTTCACAGGGGGCCGCTCGTAACACCGGGGAGCTGTTTTTT

j_gene: TRBJ2-3
abundance: many
v_gene: TRBV7-2
d_gene: .
CDR3aa: CASSSQAGSGTDTQYF
CDR3nt: TGTGCCAGCAGCTCCCAAGCGGGTTCCGGCACAGATACGCAGTATTTT

j_gene: TRBJ2-1
abundance: few
v_gene: TRBV7-2
d_gene: TRBD2
CDR3aa: CASSLARGGGYNEQFF
CDR3nt: TGTGCCAGCAGCTTAGCCAGAGGCGGGGGCTACAATGAGCAGTTCTTC

j_gene: TRBJ2-7
abundance: many
v_gene: TRBV29-1
d_gene: TRBD1
CDR3aa: CSVEESGTGTYEQYF
CDR3nt: TGCAGCGTTGAGGAGTCCGGGACAGGGACTTACGAGCAGTACTTC